Below are 2 T cell receptor beta chains sequenced from a single sample in a study of technical replicates of blood from several donors. Profiled with immunoSEQ multiplex PCR; TCRdb holds only in-frame clones, not every one. The table records some 90,000 clones, approximately 95% of them present only once. Specimen: T cells isolated from PBMCs. The receptors originated from a human donor in good health.

V usage is TRBV6-5 and J usage is TRBJ2-2; D unresolved. The CDR3 is made up of 15 amino acids. Germline CDR1 reads MNHEY; CDR2 reads SVGAGI. V was pared by 5 bases and J by 6 bases, with 16 bases between. The CDR3 is CASSPPQSGAGELFF. The CDR3 coding sequence is TGTGCCAGCAGTCCCCCCCAAAGTGGAGCCGGGGAGCTGTTTTTT.

The CDR3, as DNA: TGTGCCAGCAAAACGGAGCCGATTAGCACAGATACGCAGTATTTT. It is translated as CASKTEPISTDTQYF. The V and J genes are TRBV6-1 and TRBJ2-3; D not certain. Trimming removed 7 bases from V and 0 bases from J, with 14 bases in between. This CDR3 is built from 15 residues. Germline CDR1 MNHNS, CDR2 SASEGT.